The rows below give T cell receptor beta chains drawn from one sample of a study. TCRdb reprocessed the 5' RACE reads via MiXCR and lists one record per CDR3 protein. This sample has about 41,000 distinct CDR3 sequences, with roughly 29% found just once. Sequencing was done on a sample of memory CD4+ T cells sorted from a lymph node. The origin of the receptors is a female donor with breast cancer. Each CDR3 is given with its conserved first and last residue. D genes are given only for firm matches. The size of a clone is reported for some rows only, either as once, few or many, or as a class for expanded clones.

v_gene: TRBV6-5
d_gene: TRBD2
abundance: few
j_gene: TRBJ2-3
CDR3aa: CASSYTGTSGGGVTDTQYF
CDR3nt: TGTGCCAGCAGTTACACCGGGACTAGCGGAGGCGGGGTCACAGATACGCAGTATTTT

v_gene: TRBV6-5
d_gene: NA
abundance: NA
j_gene: TRBJ1-1
CDR3aa: CASSYSGGDTEAFF
CDR3nt: TGTGCCAGCAGTTACTCGGGGGGGGACACTGAAGCTTTCTTT

v_gene: TRBV5-1
d_gene: NA
abundance: few
j_gene: TRBJ2-7
CDR3aa: CASSGLNEHEQYF
CDR3nt: TGCGCCAGCAGCGGATTAAATGAGCACGAGCAGTACTTC

v_gene: TRBV7-2
d_gene: NA
abundance: few
j_gene: TRBJ1-4
CDR3aa: CASSRGLTNEKLFF
CDR3nt: TGTGCCAGCAGCAGGGGGTTGACTAATGAAAAACTGTTTTTT

v_gene: TRBV24-1
d_gene: TRBD1
abundance: few
j_gene: TRBJ1-5
CDR3aa: CATSEAGTGVFQPQHF
CDR3nt: TGTGCCACCAGTGAGGCCGGGACAGGGGTTTTTCAGCCCCAGCATTTT

v_gene: TRBV5-1
d_gene: NA
abundance: few
j_gene: TRBJ1-1
CDR3aa: CASSLSQSNTEAFF
CDR3nt: TGCGCCAGCAGCTTATCACAGTCGAACACTGAAGCTTTCTTT

v_gene: TRBV6-1
d_gene: NA
abundance: few
j_gene: TRBJ2-3
CDR3aa: CASSGVQITDTQYF
CDR3nt: TGTGCCAGCAGTGGGGTACAGATCACAGATACGCAGTATTTT

v_gene: TRBV4-2
d_gene: NA
abundance: few
j_gene: TRBJ2-5
CDR3aa: CASSQERSGAGKTQYF
CDR3nt: TGTGCCAGCAGCCAAGAAAGGTCAGGGGCTGGGAAGACCCAGTACTTC

v_gene: TRBV6-2/TRBV6-3
d_gene: NA
abundance: NA
j_gene: TRBJ2-4
CDR3aa: CASRGDGAKNIQYF
CDR3nt: TGTGCCAGCAGGGGGGACGGAGCCAAAAACATTCAGTACTTC

v_gene: TRBV6-5
d_gene: NA
abundance: few
j_gene: TRBJ2-5
CDR3aa: CASSETGREETQYF
CDR3nt: TGTGCCAGCAGCGAGACAGGGAGGGAAGAGACCCAGTACTTC

v_gene: TRBV20-1
d_gene: NA
abundance: few
j_gene: TRBJ1-2
CDR3aa: CSASGDKNGSYYGYTF
CDR3nt: TGCAGTGCTAGCGGGGACAAAAATGGGAGCTACTATGGCTACACCTTC

v_gene: TRBV5-1
d_gene: NA
abundance: few
j_gene: TRBJ1-2
CDR3aa: CASSLGQIYGYTF
CDR3nt: TGCGCCAGCAGCTTGGGGCAGATCTATGGCTACACCTTC

v_gene: TRBV21-1
d_gene: NA
abundance: NA
j_gene: TRBJ2-7
CDR3aa: CASGKAHNPVSSYEQYF
CDR3nt: TGTGCCAGCGGCAAAGCGCACAATCCGGTCAGCTCCTACGAGCAGTACTTC

v_gene: TRBV4-1
d_gene: NA
abundance: few
j_gene: TRBJ1-1
CDR3aa: CASSQEVLNTEAFF
CDR3nt: TGCGCCAGCAGCCAAGAGGTGTTGAACACTGAAGCTTTCTTT

v_gene: TRBV20-1
d_gene: TRBD1
abundance: NA
j_gene: TRBJ2-7
CDR3aa: CSAQTGVQNEQYF
CDR3nt: TGCAGTGCGCAGACAGGGGTGCAAAACGAGCAGTACTTC

v_gene: TRBV11-1
d_gene: NA
abundance: NA
j_gene: TRBJ2-3
CDR3aa: CASSPADTQYF
CDR3nt: TGTGCCAGCAGCCCGGCAGATACGCAGTATTTT

v_gene: TRBV5-1
d_gene: NA
abundance: few
j_gene: TRBJ2-1
CDR3aa: CASSPGESRGEQFF
CDR3nt: TGCGCCAGCAGCCCTGGGGAATCTAGGGGTGAGCAGTTCTTC

v_gene: TRBV5-1
d_gene: NA
abundance: NA
j_gene: TRBJ2-3
CDR3aa: CASSLEMLDTQYF
CDR3nt: TGCGCCAGCAGCTTGGAAATGTTGGATACGCAGTATTTT

v_gene: TRBV6-2/TRBV6-3
d_gene: NA
abundance: NA
j_gene: TRBJ1-1
CDR3aa: CASSYFPFEAFF
CDR3nt: TGTGCCAGCAGTTACTTCCCATTCGAGGCTTTCTTT

v_gene: TRBV6-1
d_gene: NA
abundance: NA
j_gene: TRBJ2-7
CDR3aa: CANSDRDDTSYEQYF
CDR3nt: TGTGCCAACAGCGATCGGGACGACACCTCCTACGAGCAGTACTTC

v_gene: TRBV20-1
d_gene: TRBD2
abundance: NA
j_gene: TRBJ2-7
CDR3aa: CSARLAGVYEQYF
CDR3nt: TGCAGTGCTCGACTAGCGGGGGTGTACGAGCAGTACTTC

v_gene: TRBV7-8
d_gene: NA
abundance: many
j_gene: TRBJ1-1
CDR3aa: CASSFIEGSETEAFF
CDR3nt: TGTGCCAGCAGCTTTATTGAGGGGTCGGAAACTGAAGCTTTCTTT

v_gene: TRBV20-1
d_gene: TRBD2
abundance: NA
j_gene: TRBJ2-2
CDR3aa: CSASGRVDTGELFF
CDR3nt: TGCAGTGCTAGCGGGAGGGTTGACACCGGGGAGCTGTTTTTT

v_gene: TRBV27
d_gene: NA
abundance: NA
j_gene: TRBJ2-7
CDR3aa: CASSVTSSYYEQYF
CDR3nt: TGTGCCAGTTCCGTCACTAGCTCCTACTACGAGCAGTACTTC

v_gene: TRBV25-1
d_gene: NA
abundance: NA
j_gene: TRBJ2-1
CDR3aa: CASSRDYNEQFF
CDR3nt: TGTGCCAGCAGTCGCGATTACAATGAGCAGTTCTTC

v_gene: TRBV12-3/TRBV12-4
d_gene: NA
abundance: medium-sized
j_gene: TRBJ1-1
CDR3aa: CASGRDLNTEAFF
CDR3nt: TGTGCCAGCGGAAGGGATCTGAACACTGAAGCTTTCTTT

v_gene: TRBV20-1
d_gene: NA
abundance: few
j_gene: TRBJ1-1
CDR3aa: CSAREGLGRGTEAFF
CDR3nt: TGCAGTGCTCGGGAGGGTCTGGGGAGAGGGACTGAAGCTTTCTTT

v_gene: TRBV20-1
d_gene: NA
abundance: NA
j_gene: TRBJ1-2
CDR3aa: CSARFANYGYTF
CDR3nt: TGCAGCGCCCGTTTTGCTAACTATGGCTACACCTTC

v_gene: TRBV5-1
d_gene: TRBD1
abundance: NA
j_gene: TRBJ2-7
CDR3aa: CASSLEGQGTEQYF
CDR3nt: TGCGCCAGCAGCTTGGAGGGACAGGGAACCGAGCAGTACTTC

v_gene: TRBV11-2
d_gene: TRBD1
abundance: NA
j_gene: TRBJ2-5
CDR3aa: CASSVPGTAPRETQYF
CDR3nt: TGTGCCAGCAGCGTCCCCGGGACAGCGCCTCGGGAGACCCAGTACTTC

v_gene: TRBV7-9
d_gene: NA
abundance: few
j_gene: TRBJ1-2
CDR3aa: CASRELGRVSDGYTF
CDR3nt: TGTGCCAGCAGGGAATTAGGCAGGGTCTCGGATGGCTACACCTTC

v_gene: TRBV9
d_gene: NA
abundance: NA
j_gene: TRBJ2-3
CDR3aa: CASSSEGILGDTQYF
CDR3nt: TGTGCCAGCAGCAGTGAGGGGATATTAGGAGATACGCAGTATTTT

v_gene: TRBV3-1
d_gene: NA
abundance: NA
j_gene: TRBJ1-1
CDR3aa: CASSPNRDVTANTEAFF
CDR3nt: TGTGCCAGCAGCCCGAATAGAGACGTGACAGCTAACACTGAAGCTTTCTTT

v_gene: TRBV21-1
d_gene: NA
abundance: few
j_gene: TRBJ1-1
CDR3aa: CASSKGTNGEAFF
CDR3nt: TGTGCCAGCAGTAAAGGGACAAATGGTGAAGCTTTCTTT

v_gene: TRBV9
d_gene: NA
abundance: few
j_gene: TRBJ1-5
CDR3aa: CASSVAPDQPQHF
CDR3nt: TGTGCCAGCAGCGTAGCCCCGGATCAGCCCCAGCATTTT

v_gene: TRBV5-1
d_gene: NA
abundance: once
j_gene: TRBJ2-4
CDR3aa: CASSPLGAGKNIQYF
CDR3nt: TGCGCCAGCAGCCCCCTGGGGGCGGGGAAAAACATTCAGTACTTC

v_gene: TRBV20-1
d_gene: TRBD1
abundance: many
j_gene: TRBJ2-1
CDR3aa: CSARETGGWGAFF
CDR3nt: TGCAGTGCTAGAGAGACAGGGGGCTGGGGTGCGTTCTTC

v_gene: TRBV20-1
d_gene: TRBD1
abundance: once
j_gene: TRBJ1-4
CDR3aa: CSTRRPGQLNEKLFF
CDR3nt: TGCAGTACTAGACGTCCGGGACAGCTTAATGAAAAACTGTTTTTT

v_gene: TRBV4-2
d_gene: NA
abundance: NA
j_gene: TRBJ2-5
CDR3aa: CASSQGRGGQETQYF
CDR3nt: TGTGCCAGCAGCCAAGGGAGGGGTGGGCAAGAGACCCAGTACTTC

v_gene: TRBV5-1
d_gene: NA
abundance: few
j_gene: TRBJ2-5
CDR3aa: CASSLLAGDQETQYF
CDR3nt: TGCGCCAGCAGCCTTCTAGCAGGGGACCAAGAGACCCAGTACTTC

v_gene: TRBV4-3
d_gene: NA
abundance: NA
j_gene: TRBJ2-3
CDR3aa: CASSQEGTDTQYF
CDR3nt: TGCGCCAGCAGCCAAGAGGGCACAGATACGCAGTATTTT

v_gene: TRBV15
d_gene: NA
abundance: few
j_gene: TRBJ2-1
CDR3aa: CATSEESPGSYNEQFF
CDR3nt: TGTGCCACCAGCGAAGAATCCCCCGGGAGCTACAATGAGCAGTTCTTC

v_gene: TRBV5-1
d_gene: NA
abundance: few
j_gene: TRBJ2-1
CDR3aa: CASRWDANRYNEQFF
CDR3nt: TGCGCCAGCAGATGGGACGCGAATAGGTACAATGAGCAGTTCTTC

v_gene: TRBV5-5
d_gene: NA
abundance: few
j_gene: TRBJ2-3
CDR3aa: CASSPGVEYSTDTQYF
CDR3nt: TGTGCCAGCAGCCCGGGAGTAGAGTATAGCACAGATACGCAGTATTTT

v_gene: TRBV18
d_gene: NA
abundance: NA
j_gene: TRBJ2-7
CDR3aa: CASSRDRGYEQYF
CDR3nt: TGTGCCAGCTCACGGGACCGGGGTTACGAGCAGTACTTC

v_gene: TRBV7-3
d_gene: NA
abundance: NA
j_gene: TRBJ2-5
CDR3aa: CASSPLTGGDGETQYF
CDR3nt: TGTGCCAGCAGCCCGCTTACAGGGGGGGACGGGGAGACCCAGTACTTC

v_gene: TRBV3-1
d_gene: TRBD2
abundance: many
j_gene: TRBJ2-2
CDR3aa: CASRRSGATGELFF
CDR3nt: TGTGCCAGCAGGCGTAGCGGGGCCACCGGGGAGCTGTTTTTT

v_gene: TRBV4-1
d_gene: NA
abundance: NA
j_gene: TRBJ2-3
CDR3aa: CASSQGILNTQYF
CDR3nt: TGCGCCAGCAGCCAAGGCATCCTCAATACGCAGTATTTT

v_gene: TRBV20-1
d_gene: TRBD1
abundance: few
j_gene: TRBJ1-1
CDR3aa: CSASTPGGKGTEAFF
CDR3nt: TGCAGTGCTAGTACCCCAGGGGGTAAGGGTACTGAAGCTTTCTTT

v_gene: TRBV4-2
d_gene: TRBD2
abundance: many
j_gene: TRBJ2-1
CDR3aa: CASSHLSGQREQFF
CDR3nt: TGTGCCAGCAGCCACCTTAGCGGGCAGAGGGAGCAGTTCTTC

v_gene: TRBV30
d_gene: TRBD2
abundance: many
j_gene: TRBJ2-5
CDR3aa: CAWESAGVETQYF
CDR3nt: TGTGCCTGGGAATCGGCGGGAGTCGAGACCCAGTACTTC

v_gene: TRBV5-1
d_gene: NA
abundance: NA
j_gene: TRBJ2-1
CDR3aa: CASSLGPQRARPSEQFF
CDR3nt: TGCGCCAGCAGCTTGGGACCCCAGCGGGCTCGTCCGAGTGAGCAGTTCTTC

v_gene: TRBV7-3
d_gene: TRBD2
abundance: NA
j_gene: TRBJ2-3
CDR3aa: CASSPGLAGVTDTQYF
CDR3nt: TGTGCCAGCAGCCCCGGACTAGCGGGGGTCACAGATACGCAGTATTTT

v_gene: TRBV4-1
d_gene: NA
abundance: NA
j_gene: TRBJ2-1
CDR3aa: CASGQVGKDEQFF
CDR3nt: TGCGCCAGCGGCCAAGTGGGGAAGGATGAGCAGTTCTTC

v_gene: TRBV7-2
d_gene: TRBD2
abundance: few
j_gene: TRBJ2-3
CDR3aa: CASSLLPSSGGLQYF
CDR3nt: TGTGCCAGCAGCTTACTTCCCTCCAGCGGGGGCTTGCAGTATTTT